What follows describes a single TCR beta chain. Antigen unknown. Trimming left V 3 bases short and J 4 bases short, with 11 bases between. The CDR3 has 14 amino acids. These data come from a study of cytomegalovirus exposure and HLA in healthy donors. Whole-study results and caveats: Reportedly, cytomegalovirus status was diagnosed with high sensitivity and specificity. In a later analysis, most CMV-associated TCR beta chains appeared HLA-restricted.

13 Jbeta primers and 60 Vbeta primers were used for the PCR. Some clones are missing from TCRdb's copy, which holds only in-frame ones; the method was immunoSEQ multiplex PCR. The sample includes about 160,000 clones, about 75% seen only once; the top ten take roughly 2%. The sequence was collected from a female donor in good health and CMV-seronegative. The gene calls are TRBV5-3 and TRBJ1-3; D may be TRBD1 (5 bases). TRBV5-3 is assigned to the ORF class and has an uncertain function. Material for sequencing was PBMCs. The CDR3, as DNA: TGTGCCAGAAGCTCAGGGATCTCGGGAAACACCATATATTTT. Translation: CARSSGISGNTIYF.